Listed here are 24 T cell receptor beta chains from one sample, sequenced in a study of Ad26.COV2.S vaccination and SARS-CoV-2 variants (dated by TCRdb to about 2021). The library was obtained by the immunoSEQ multiplex PCR assay. Held by TCRdb, this immuneACCESS table contains in-frame sequences only and omits some clones. Under half of the omission traces to an unresolved V gene where checked; the cause of the rest is unknown. The sample table records roughly 380,000 clones; about 91% of these occur just once. Jointly, the top ten make up 3.5% to 4.5% of the sample. Interpreted using the paper, the time point label stands for: individuals recovered from natural SARS-CoV-2 infection. The sample in question was peripheral blood, obtained after recovery from COVID-19. The origin of the receptors is a human donor who had recovered from COVID-19.

The chain combines TRBV3-1 (or the pseudogene TRBV3-2) with TRBJ1-6, with TRBD1 matching 7 bases. Germline trimming cut 0 bases from V and 10 bases from J; bases unmatched to any gene: 3. The germline V gene encodes CDR1 LGHDT and CDR2 YNNKEL (reference sequence). CDR3 length: 14 residues. CDR3 bases: TGTGCCAGCAGCCAAGATGACAGGGAGTCACCCCTCCACTTT. Protein product: CASSQDDRESPLHF.

The chain recombines TRBV19 with TRBJ2-2; the match to TRBD1 covers 7 bases. CDR1 is LNHDA and CDR2 is SQIVND in the germline V gene (reference sequence). The V segment lost 4 bases and the J segment 4 bases; nucleotides outside the gene matches: 6. There are 15 residues in the CDR3. CDR3: CASSRFYRGTGELFF. The CDR3 DNA reads TGTGCCAGTAGTAGATTTTACAGGGGCACCGGGGAGCTGTTTTTT. Filled out from reference TRBV19 and TRBJ2-2, the complete variable domain reads DGGITQSPKYLFRKEGQNVTLSCEQNLNHDAMYWYRQDPGQGLRLIYYSQIVNDFQKGDIAEGYSVSREKKESFPLTVTSAQKNPTAFYLCASSRFYRGTGELFFGEGSRLTVL.

The rearrangement links TRBV7-2 to TRBJ2-1; D is perhaps TRBD2 (6 bases). CDR1 SGHTA and CDR2 FQGNSA come from the germline V gene. The CDR3 loop spans 14 amino acids. The V end was cut by 5 bases, the J end by 2 bases, with 10 bases between. The CDR3 sequence is CASSGAGTYNEQFF. In DNA form, the CDR3 reads TGTGCCAGCAGCGGGGCGGGGACCTACAATGAGCAGTTCTTC.

This clone came up once. This chain connects TRBV7-2 to TRBJ2-5; no reliable D call. This CDR3 spans 12 amino acids. From germline, CDR1 is SGHTA and CDR2 FQGNSA. V was trimmed by 2 bases and J by 0 bases, leaving 1 base between them. The CDR3, as DNA: TGTGCCAGCAGCTTATACCAAGAGACCCAGTACTTC. It translates to CASSLYQETQYF.

This clone has more than one count but fewer than ten. CDR3 in DNA: TGTGCCAGCAGCCTCCTTCCGGGACTAGGGGGGCCCGAGCAGTTCTTC. Encoded protein: CASSLLPGLGGPEQFF. This chain joins TRBV21-1 and TRBJ2-1; TRBD2, the table's D call, was not compared with the DNA. TRBV21-1 constitutes a pseudogene. The CDR3 loop spans 16 amino acids.

Notes on this clone: Other DNA sequences from this sample encode an identical CDR3 as well. This rearrangement joins TRBV5-4 to TRBJ1-4; TRBD1 matches at 9 bases. The CDR3 extends over 14 amino acids. J was trimmed by 4 bases and V by 4 bases; bases with no gene match: 2. Germline V lookup: CDR1 SGHNT, CDR2 YYREEE (reference sequence). CDR3 region: CASSLGQGNEKLFF. CDR3 sequence (DNA): TGTGCCAGCAGCCTGGGACAGGGTAATGAAAAACTGTTTTTT.

The rearrangement links TRBV2 to TRBJ1-6; D perhaps matches TRBD1 (5 bases). V shed 2 bases and J shed 6 bases, with 11 bases lying between them. Germline V gene sequence: CDR1 SNHLY, CDR2 FYNNEI. The CDR3 length is 15 residues. The CDR3 nucleotides read TGTGCCAGCAGTGAATTACGTCAGGGTAATTCACCCCTCCACTTT. Translated, it gives CASSELRQGNSPLHF. The entire variable domain, with the rest obtained from reference TRBV2 and TRBJ1-6, is as follows: EPEVTQTPSHQVTQMGQEVILRCVPISNHLYFYWYRQILGQKVEFLVSFYNNEISEKSEIFDDQFSVERPDGSNFTLKIRSTKLEDSAMYFCASSELRQGNSPLHFGNGTRLTVT.

This chain uses TRBV4-2 with TRBJ1-6, with D possibly being TRBD1 (5 bases). Per germline, CDR1 LGHNA and CDR2 YNFKEQ. The CDR3 runs 17 residues. Trimming took 5 bases from V and 10 from J, leaving 24 bases between them. CDR3 sequence (DNA): TGTGCCAGCAGCGCCGACAGATCTCACGCCTTTTGGTCACCCCTCCACTTT. It translates to CASSADRSHAFWSPLHF.

The chain recombines TRBV6-5 with TRBJ1-2; D unclear. Germline lookup yields CDR1 MNHEY and CDR2 SVGAGI. V shed 5 bases and J shed 8 bases, with 15 bases lying between them. The CDR3 has 13 amino acids. The CDR3 DNA reads as TGTGCCAGCAGTCCGCCGAAACCTTGGGGCTACACCTTC. Protein: CASSPPKPWGYTF.

The J gene is TRBJ1-1, the V gene TRBV29-1; a weak D match, TRBD1 (6 bases). CDR3 size: 13 residues. V gave up 1 base and J gave up 4 bases, with 10 bases separating them. The V gene's germline CDR1 is SQVTM and CDR2 ANQGSEA. The DNA of the CDR3 is TGCAGCGTTGAAGTACAGACAGGCACTGAAGCTTTCTTT. Its protein product is CSVEVQTGTEAFF.

The chain carries TRBV24-1 and TRBJ1-5; 9 bases align to TRBD1. From germline, CDR1 is KGHDR and CDR2 SFDVKD. V was pared by 3 bases and J by 2 bases, with 19 bases of the junction left unmatched. The CDR3 is made up of 21 amino acids. The DNA of the CDR3 is TGTGCCACCAGTGATGCAACAGGGGGCGCTTCTTCGCTTGCGTGCAATCAGCCCCAGCATTTT. Amino acids: CATSDATGGASSLACNQPQHF.

The genes are TRBV6-5 and TRBJ1-2; D not certain. CDR3 length: 13 residues. V was shortened by 6 bases and J by 1 base, with 9 bases between the two germline ends. CDR1 and CDR2 from the germline V gene are MNHEY and SVGAGI. Here the CDR3 reads CASSAGINYGYTF. The CDR3 nucleotides read TGTGCCAGCAGCGCTGGTATTAACTATGGCTACACCTTC.

This clone was seen a single time. Other DNA sequences within the sample encode an identical CDR3. The chain uses TRBV18 and TRBJ2-5; D is unresolved. The germline V and J ends were trimmed by 4 bases and 0 bases, with 3 bases remaining between them. From germline, CDR1 is KGHSH and CDR2 LQKENI. The CDR3 has 12 residues. CDR3 residues: CASSRYQETQYF. The DNA of the CDR3 is TGTGCCAGCTCACGGTACCAAGAGACCCAGTACTTC.

The chain has TRBV7-6 and TRBJ1-2; D is possibly TRBD1 (5 bases). The V end was cut by 3 bases, the J end by 8 bases, with 13 bases between. CDR3 length: 13 amino acids. Per the germline V gene, CDR1 is SGHVS and CDR2 is FNYEAQ. CDR3 amino acids: CASSLGPGDGYTF. The DNA for the CDR3 is TGTGCCAGCAGCTTGGGTCCGGGGGACGGCTACACCTTC.

The chain joins TRBV5-6 to TRBJ1-2, with 8 positions matching TRBD1. The V gene's germline CDR1 is SGHDT and CDR2 YYEEEE. V trimming: 4 bases; J trimming: 4 bases; junction bases outside the gene matches: 12. This CDR3 has 16 amino acids. The CDR3 spells CASSLGTGQILYGYTF. Here the CDR3 DNA reads TGTGCCAGCAGCCTCGGGACAGGCCAAATTCTCTATGGCTACACCTTC.

CDR3 sequence: CASRGRNTEAFF. CDR3 sequence (DNA): TGTGCCAGCAGGGGGAGGAACACTGAAGCTTTCTTT. This chain joins TRBV2 and TRBJ1-1; D is unresolved. Per germline, CDR1 SNHLY and CDR2 FYNNEI. Trimming shortened V by 6 bases and J by 1 base, and 6 bases separated the two germline ends. This CDR3 spans 12 amino acids.

The chain joins TRBV5-1 to TRBJ1-1; 8 nucleotides align to TRBD1. V trimming: 4 bases; J trimming: 1 base; junction bases outside the gene matches: 3. Germline lookup yields CDR1 SGHRS and CDR2 YFSETQ. The CDR3 has 14 residues. The CDR3 reads CASSRGQGNTEAFF. CDR3 in DNA: TGCGCCAGCAGCCGCGGACAGGGGAACACTGAAGCTTTCTTT.

The chain couples TRBV4-1 to TRBJ2-6; D is unclear. Germline CDR1 MGHRA, CDR2 YSYEKL. V gave up 1 base and J gave up 0 bases, with 4 bases separating them. This CDR3 has 15 amino acids. The DNA of the CDR3 is TGCGCCAGCAGCCAAGGGTCCTCTGGGGCCAACGTCCTGACTTTC. Residues: CASSQGSSGANVLTF.

The V and J genes are TRBV6-6 and TRBJ2-7; 8 bases are a match to TRBD2. The germline V gene encodes CDR1 MNHNY and CDR2 SVGAGI (reference sequence). V shed 11 bases and J 5 bases; nucleotides not matched to a gene: 17. The CDR3 runs to 15 residues. Here the CDR3 reads CAGSTPGLGVHEQYF. The CDR3 region has the DNA TGTGCCGGATCGACTCCGGGACTAGGCGTCCACGAGCAGTACTTC.

This sequence joins TRBV7-9 and TRBJ1-2, with TRBD1 matching 8 bases. The V and J ends lost 5 bases and 8 bases, in that order; junction bases with no gene match: 10. The CDR3 totals 14 residues. Looked up from germline, CDR1 is SEHNR and CDR2 is FQNEAQ (reference sequence). CDR3 loop: CASSREGTGYGYTF. Here the CDR3 DNA reads TGTGCCAGCAGCAGGGAGGGGACAGGATACGGCTACACCTTC.

The rearrangement links TRBV27 to TRBJ2-7; 10 nucleotides agree with TRBD2. The CDR3 has 16 residues. With V trimmed by 6 bases and J by 4 bases, 12 bases remained unmatched. The V gene's germline CDR1 is MNHEY and CDR2 SMNVEV (reference sequence). This CDR3 is CASRQLGSGGDYEQYF. For the CDR3, the DNA is TGTGCCAGCAGGCAACTAGGGAGCGGGGGGGATTACGAGCAGTACTTC.

V is TRBV12-3 or TRBV12-4 and J is TRBJ2-3; D gene uncertain. The CDR3 runs 11 residues. V was trimmed by 8 bases and J by 4 bases, leaving 7 bases between them. CDR3 amino acids: CASLRSDTQYF. The CDR3 DNA follows: TGTGCCAGCCTGAGATCAGATACGCAGTATTTT.

The rearrangement uses TRBV18 and TRBJ1-1; 7 bases are shared with TRBD1. CDR3 size: 14 residues. The germline CDR1 and CDR2 sequences are KGHSH and LQKENI. With V trimmed by 6 bases and J by 6 bases, 10 bases remained unmatched. CDR3 sequence (DNA): TGTGCCAGCTCCCAGGGACAGCATGACGCTGAAGCTTTCTTT. This sequence encodes CASSQGQHDAEAFF.

The CDR3 sequence: CASSLIAGRGETQYF. CDR3 DNA: TGTGCCAGCAGCCTCATAGCGGGGCGGGGGGAGACCCAGTACTTC. The chain links TRBV5-6 to TRBJ2-5; 8 bases fit TRBD2. Germline CDR1 and CDR2: SGHDT and YYEEEE. CDR3 length equals 15 residues. The J segment lost 5 bases and the V segment lost 4 bases, leaving 10 bases of the junction unmatched.